The rows below give T cell receptor beta chains drawn from one sample of a study of blood T cell repertoires in COVID-19. This table comes from immunoSEQ multiplex PCR, and its TCRdb copy is limited to in-frame clones, with some not included. The data hold a few hundred thousand clones, with more than 65% observed a single time. The sample comprised peripheral blood. These TCRs come from a human donor with acute or convalescent COVID-19. The donor label of this sample is uncertain. Both conserved end residues are part of each CDR3. D genes are given only for firm matches. Clone size, where shown, is once, few, many, or a class for clones that have expanded.

>TRBD1|NA|TRBV19|TRBJ1-2
CASRSGTGRRRLNGYTF
TGTGCCAGTAGATCCGGGACAGGGCGAAGGCGATTAAATGGCTACACCTTC
>TRBD1|NA|TRBV2|TRBJ1-2
CATTGQGSTNYGYTF
TGTGCCACTACCGGACAGGGTAGTACTAACTATGGCTACACCTTC
>TRBD1|few|TRBV28|TRBJ2-7
CASKGQGGYEQYF
TGTGCCAGCAAAGGACAGGGGGGCTACGAGCAGTACTTC
>NA|once|TRBV7-6|TRBJ2-1
CASSLNLGGSYNEQFF
TGTGCCAGCAGCTTAAATCTAGGGGGCTCCTACAATGAGCAGTTCTTC
>NA|NA|TRBV29-1|TRBJ2-7
CSVEDSGSGRHEQYF
TGCAGCGTTGAAGATTCGGGTAGCGGACGCCACGAGCAGTACTTC
>NA|NA|TRBV20-1|TRBJ2-5
CSASGRETQYF
TGCAGTGCTAGCGGCAGGGAGACCCAGTACTTC
>NA|NA|TRBV28|TRBJ2-2
CASSLRTNTGELFF
TGTGCCAGCAGCCTTAGAACGAACACCGGGGAGCTGTTTTTT
>NA|NA|TRBV2|TRBJ1-3
CASTLVVSGNTIYF
TGTGCCAGCACCTTAGTCGTCTCTGGAAACACCATATATTTT
>NA|NA|TRBV30|TRBJ1-1
CAWRRFEQLNTEAFF
TGTGCCTGGAGGCGGTTCGAACAATTGAACACTGAAGCTTTCTTT
>TRBD2|once|TRBV7-9|TRBJ2-7
CASRSTSSSYEQYF
TGTGCCAGCAGATCGACTAGCAGTTCCTACGAGCAGTACTTC
>NA|NA|TRBV28|TRBJ1-6
CASSPLLESSYNSPLHF
TGTGCCAGCAGTCCCCTACTGGAGAGCTCCTATAATTCACCCCTCCACTTT
>NA|NA|TRBV7-2|TRBJ2-7
CASSRKQGWGEQYF
TGTGCCAGCAGCCGCAAACAGGGTTGGGGCGAGCAGTACTTC
>NA|NA|TRBV18|TRBJ2-7
CASSHGQGGVYEQYF
TGTGCCAGCTCACACGGACAGGGAGGGGTATACGAGCAGTACTTC
>TRBD1|NA|TRBV7-9|TRBJ2-4
CASSLTGGSKNIQYF
TGTGCCAGCAGCCTGACAGGGGGCTCCAAAAACATTCAGTACTTC
>NA|few|TRBV18|TRBJ1-2
CASSPTDRNYGYTF
TGTGCCAGCTCACCGACCGACAGGAACTATGGCTACACCTTC
>NA|NA|TRBV5-1|TRBJ1-2
CASRSTGRAYGYTF
TGCGCCAGCAGATCTACAGGGAGGGCCTATGGCTACACCTTC
>NA|NA|TRBV28|TRBJ1-3
CASSPVGNTIYF
TGTGCCAGCAGCCCGGTTGGAAACACCATATATTTT
>TRBD1|NA|TRBV30|TRBJ1-2
CAWSSGTGGYGYTF
TGTGCCTGGTCCTCCGGGACAGGGGGCTATGGCTACACCTTC
>NA|NA|TRBV6-1|TRBJ1-3
CASSEQGTGNTIYF
TGTGCCAGCAGTGAGCAGGGGACGGGAAACACCATATATTTT
>NA|NA|TRBV6-5|TRBJ2-7
CASSYSTEYEQYF
TGTGCCAGCAGTTACTCGACTGAGTACGAGCAGTACTTC
>NA|NA|TRBV19|TRBJ1-5
CASIGERLPLISNQPQHF
TGTGCCAGTATCGGAGAAAGACTCCCACTAATTAGCAATCAGCCCCAGCATTTT
>TRBD1|NA|TRBV5-1|TRBJ1-2
CASSIGQGGDYTF
TGCGCCAGCAGCATTGGACAGGGAGGTGACTACACCTTC